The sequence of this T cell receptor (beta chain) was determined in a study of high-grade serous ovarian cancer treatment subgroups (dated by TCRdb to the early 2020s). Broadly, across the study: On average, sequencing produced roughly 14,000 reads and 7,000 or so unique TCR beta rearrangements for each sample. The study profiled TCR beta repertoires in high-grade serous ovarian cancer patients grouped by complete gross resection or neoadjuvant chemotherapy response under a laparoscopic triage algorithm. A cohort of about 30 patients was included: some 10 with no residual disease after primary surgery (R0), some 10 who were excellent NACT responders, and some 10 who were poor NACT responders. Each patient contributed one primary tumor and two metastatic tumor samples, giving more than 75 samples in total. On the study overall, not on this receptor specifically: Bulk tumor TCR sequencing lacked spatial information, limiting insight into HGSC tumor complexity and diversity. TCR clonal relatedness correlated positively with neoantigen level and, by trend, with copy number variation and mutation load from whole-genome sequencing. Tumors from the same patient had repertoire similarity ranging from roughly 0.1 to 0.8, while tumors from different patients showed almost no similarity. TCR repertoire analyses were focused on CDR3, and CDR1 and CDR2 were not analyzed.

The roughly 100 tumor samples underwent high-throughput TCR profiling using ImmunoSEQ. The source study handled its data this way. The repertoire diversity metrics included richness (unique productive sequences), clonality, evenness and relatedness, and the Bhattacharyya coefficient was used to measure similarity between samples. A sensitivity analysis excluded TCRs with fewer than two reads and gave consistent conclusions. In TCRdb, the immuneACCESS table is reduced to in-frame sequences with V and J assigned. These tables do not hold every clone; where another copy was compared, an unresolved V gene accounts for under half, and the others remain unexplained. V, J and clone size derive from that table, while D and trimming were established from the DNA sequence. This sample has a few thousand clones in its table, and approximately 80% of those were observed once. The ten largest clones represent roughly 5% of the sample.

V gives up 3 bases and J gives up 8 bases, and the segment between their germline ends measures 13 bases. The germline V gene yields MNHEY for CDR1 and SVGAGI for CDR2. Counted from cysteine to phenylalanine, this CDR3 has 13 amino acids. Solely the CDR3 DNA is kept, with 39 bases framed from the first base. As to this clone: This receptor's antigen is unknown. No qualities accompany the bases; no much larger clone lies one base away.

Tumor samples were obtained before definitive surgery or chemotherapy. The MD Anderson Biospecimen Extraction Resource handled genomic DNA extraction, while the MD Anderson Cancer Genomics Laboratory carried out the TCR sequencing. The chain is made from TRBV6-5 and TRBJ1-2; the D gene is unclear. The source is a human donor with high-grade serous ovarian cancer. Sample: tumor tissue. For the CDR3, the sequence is CASSYFPAEGYTF. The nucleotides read TGTGCCAGCAGTTATTTCCCCGCTGAGGGCTACACCTTC.